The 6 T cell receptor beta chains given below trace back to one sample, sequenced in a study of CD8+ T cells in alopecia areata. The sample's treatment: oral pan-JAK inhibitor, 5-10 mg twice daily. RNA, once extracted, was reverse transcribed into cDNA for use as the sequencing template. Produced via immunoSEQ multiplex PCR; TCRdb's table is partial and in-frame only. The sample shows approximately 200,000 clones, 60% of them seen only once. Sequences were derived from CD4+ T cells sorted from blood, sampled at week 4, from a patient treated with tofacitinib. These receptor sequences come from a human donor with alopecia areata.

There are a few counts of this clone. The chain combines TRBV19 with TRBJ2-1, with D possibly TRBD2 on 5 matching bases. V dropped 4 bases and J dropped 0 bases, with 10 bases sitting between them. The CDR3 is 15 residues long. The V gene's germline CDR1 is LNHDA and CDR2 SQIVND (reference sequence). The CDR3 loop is CASSSQRSSYNEQFF. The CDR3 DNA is TGTGCCAGTAGTAGTCAGCGGAGCTCCTACAATGAGCAGTTCTTC.

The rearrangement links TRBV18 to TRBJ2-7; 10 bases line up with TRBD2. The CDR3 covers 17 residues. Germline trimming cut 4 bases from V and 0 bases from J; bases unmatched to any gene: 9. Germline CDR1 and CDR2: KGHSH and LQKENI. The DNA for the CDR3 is TGTGCCAGCTCACAGGTAGCGGGAGGCCTTAGCTCCTACGAGCAGTACTTC. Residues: CASSQVAGGLSSYEQYF.

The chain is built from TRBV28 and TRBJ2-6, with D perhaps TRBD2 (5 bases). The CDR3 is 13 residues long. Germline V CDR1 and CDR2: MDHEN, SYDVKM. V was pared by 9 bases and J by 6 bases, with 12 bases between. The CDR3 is CASKTREANVLTF. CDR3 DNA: TGTGCCAGTAAAACACGGGAGGCCAACGTCCTGACTTTC.

The CDR3 loop reads CASSPIQSSYEQYF. The CDR3 bases are TGTGCCAGCTCGCCCATTCAGAGCTCCTACGAGCAGTACTTC. The rearrangement joins TRBV18 to TRBJ2-7; no firm D call. Germline-derived CDR1 and CDR2 are KGHSH and LQKENI. With 6 bases removed from V and 0 bases from J, the gap between germline ends came to 12 bases. The CDR3 totals 14 residues.

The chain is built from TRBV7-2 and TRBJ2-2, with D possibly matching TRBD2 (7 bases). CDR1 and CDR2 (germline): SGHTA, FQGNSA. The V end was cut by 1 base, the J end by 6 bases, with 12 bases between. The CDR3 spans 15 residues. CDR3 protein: CASSLEAGAPGELFF. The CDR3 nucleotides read TGTGCCAGCAGCTTAGAGGCGGGGGCGCCCGGGGAGCTGTTTTTT.

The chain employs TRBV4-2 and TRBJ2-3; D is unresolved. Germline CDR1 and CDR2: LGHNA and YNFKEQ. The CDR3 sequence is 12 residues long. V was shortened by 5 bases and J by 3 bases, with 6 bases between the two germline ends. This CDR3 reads CASSELTDTQYF. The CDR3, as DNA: TGTGCCAGCAGCGAGCTGACAGATACGCAGTATTTT.